This TCR beta chain was recovered during a study of blood T cells in healthy people across ages. The CDR3 is 14 residues long. Germline CDR1 reads ENHRY; CDR2 reads SYGVKD. Unmatched junction bases numbered 2, after V lost 2 bases and J lost 2 bases. The table lists this clonotype with a few counts. A second PCR of about 7 to 11 cycles used a sample-barcoded 5' primer and a J-beta primer mix. TCRdb called the 5' RACE reads again in MiXCR, with one record for every CDR3 protein. This sample has more than 550,000 distinct CDR3 sequences, with 22% found just once. The TCR originated in a man aged 70-80 years in good health. The chain has TRBV10-3 and TRBJ2-5; 7 bases fit TRBD1. The sample was blood. CDR3: CAISEGTAQETQYF. The DNA of the CDR3 is TGTGCCATCAGTGAGGGGACAGCGCAAGAGACCCAGTACTTC.